This entry features one TCR beta chain sequence. Antigen unknown. From the 120-subject validation cohort, which was separate from the roughly 680-subject first cohort, the donors were drawn. This sample is part of a study of cytomegalovirus exposure and HLA in healthy donors. Points from the study as a whole: Researchers counted approximately 160 TCR beta chains as cytomegalovirus-associated. First-cohort TCR clusters tended to co-occur in the roughly 120 validation repertoires, a later analysis found.

Germline loops: CDR1 WNHNN, CDR2 SYGVQD (reference sequence). There are 15 residues in the CDR3. With 0 bases clipped from V and 6 bases from J, the junction kept 2 bases outside the gene matches. The protocol was immunoSEQ multiplex PCR, while the TCRdb copy is restricted to in-frame clones and leaves out a portion. This sample has some 240,000 clones, with over 75% found just once. The chain uses TRBV10-1 and TRBJ1-4, with 9 bases fitting TRBD1. This clonotype was obtained from a woman aged 18 to 35 in good health and CMV-seropositive. The sample taken for sequencing was PBMCs. CDR3 sequence reads: CASSESTGGDEKLFF. The CDR3 DNA is TGCGCCAGCAGTGAGTCGACAGGGGGGGATGAAAAACTGTTTTTT.